This record covers a single T cell receptor beta chain. Its antigen remains unidentified. Base quality data are lacking; no much larger clone is found one base away. The entry originates in a study of blood T cell repertoires in COVID-19 (dated by TCRdb to the early 2020s). Turning to the overall study: The collaborator samples originated in the United States, Italy and Spain and spanned the acute and convalescent phases of COVID-19. Where available, HLA class I and class II types were obtained from metadata supplied by the sample provider rather than from assay-based typing. The repertoires were made available in a free public database intended to serve as a resource for research on the immune response to SARS-CoV-2. The prospective study material was composed of cDNA or gDNA derived from T cells, B-cell-depleted T cells, or PBMCs. Subjects who had been exposed to COVID-19, were actively infected with it, or had recovered from it provided the deeply sampled blood TCRbeta repertoires that made up the dataset. The samples were drawn from two sources: the first 160 participants of the ongoing ImmuneRACE study, and fewer than 1,500 subjects contributed by 6 global collaborators. A de-identified subject ID, COVID-19 status, age in years and sex were almost always included in the sample metadata.

The investigation overall reported the following: The amount of clinical and demographic metadata varied by source and participant and was provided uncurated.

Each collaborating institution followed its own protocols to collect whole blood in K2EDTA tubes. For TCRbeta analysis, collaborators shipped samples as frozen whole blood, isolated PBMCs, or DNA extracted from either of those sample types. TCRbeta CDR3 regions were amplified from genomic DNA by means of the immunoSEQ Assay, a bias-controlled multiplex PCR. The authors processed their data as follows. Within the assay, amplification of reference gene primers was used to estimate how many nucleated cells each sample contained. To quantify the absolute abundance of each unique TCRbeta CDR3 rearrangement, sequence reads were collapsed and filtered. For each sample, productive Simpson clonality was calculated by taking the square root of Simpson's diversity index across productive rearrangements. TCRdb obtained this table from immuneACCESS and retained in-frame rearrangements with V and J assigned. These tables miss some clones; where compared with another copy, unresolved V genes account for less than half of the shortfall, and the remainder is unexplained. The V and J calls and clone size are taken from that table; D and trimming were inferred from the DNA. This sample lists 90,000 to 95,000 clones; 85% to 90% were detected once. The biggest ten clones account for 6.5% to 9.5% of the sample.

Compared with germline, V lacks 5 bases and J lacks 9 bases; bases without a gene match: 9. The CDR3 contains 15 residues, cysteine and phenylalanine counted. The only DNA kept is the CDR3, 45 bases in frame from the first base. The germline V gene encodes CDR1 SGDLS and CDR2 YYNGEE. The rearranged segments are TRBV9 and TRBJ2-1; 12 of the junction bases match TRBD2. Sequencing was performed on peripheral blood. The clonotype comes from a woman aged 70-85 years with acute or convalescent COVID-19. The DNA sequence is given as TGTGCCAGCAGTCCCAGACTAGCGGGAGATGGTGAGCAGTTCTTC. This sequence encodes CASSPRLAGDGEQFF.